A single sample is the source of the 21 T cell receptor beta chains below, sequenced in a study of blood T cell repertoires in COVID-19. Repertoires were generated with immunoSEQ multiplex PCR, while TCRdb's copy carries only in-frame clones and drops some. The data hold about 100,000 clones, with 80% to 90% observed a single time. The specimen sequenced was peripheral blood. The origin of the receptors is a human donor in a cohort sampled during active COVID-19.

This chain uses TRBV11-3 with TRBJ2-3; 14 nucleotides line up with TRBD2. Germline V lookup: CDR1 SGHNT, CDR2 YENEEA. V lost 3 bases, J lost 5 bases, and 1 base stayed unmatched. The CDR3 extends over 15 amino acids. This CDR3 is CASSFGLAGGDTQYF. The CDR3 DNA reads TGTGCCAGCAGCTTCGGACTAGCGGGAGGAGATACGCAGTATTTT.

The CDR3 reads CASSSFQGRRPQHF. In DNA, the CDR3 is TGTGCCAGCAGTTCCTTCCAGGGGCGGAGGCCCCAGCATTTT. This sequence joins TRBV28 and TRBJ1-5; tentatively, D is TRBD1 (6 bases). V lost 4 bases to trimming and J lost 9 bases, with 16 bases between them. The CDR3 runs 14 residues. From germline, CDR1 is MDHEN and CDR2 SYDVKM.

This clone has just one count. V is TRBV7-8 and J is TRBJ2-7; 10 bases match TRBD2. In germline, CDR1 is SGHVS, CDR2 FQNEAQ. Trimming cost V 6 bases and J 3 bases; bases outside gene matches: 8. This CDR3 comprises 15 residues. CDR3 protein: CASRSGTSANYEQYF. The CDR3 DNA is TGTGCCAGCAGGTCAGGGACTAGCGCGAACTACGAGCAGTACTTC.

The CDR3 is CASSLGPAVADTQYF. CDR3 in DNA: TGTGCCAGCAGCTTAGGACCGGCGGTGGCAGATACGCAGTATTTT. The V call is TRBV7-9, the J call TRBJ2-3; D unclear. The CDR3 spans 15 residues. Germline loops: CDR1 SEHNR, CDR2 FQNEAQ (reference sequence). The V gene lost 1 base and the J gene lost 4 bases, with 12 bases spanning the gap.

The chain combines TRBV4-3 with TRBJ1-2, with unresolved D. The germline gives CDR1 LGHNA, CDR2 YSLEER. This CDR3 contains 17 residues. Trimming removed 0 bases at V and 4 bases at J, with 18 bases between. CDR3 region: CASSQESGTYGTYGYTF. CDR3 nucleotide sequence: TGCGCCAGCAGCCAAGAGTCAGGTACCTACGGAACCTATGGCTACACCTTC.

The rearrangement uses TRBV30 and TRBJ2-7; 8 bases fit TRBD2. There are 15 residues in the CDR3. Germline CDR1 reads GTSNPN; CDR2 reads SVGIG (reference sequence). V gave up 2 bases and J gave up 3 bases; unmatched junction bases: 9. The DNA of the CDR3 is TGTGCCTGGAGTTCCGGAAGCGGGAGAGTCTACGAGCAGTACTTC. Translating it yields CAWSSGSGRVYEQYF.

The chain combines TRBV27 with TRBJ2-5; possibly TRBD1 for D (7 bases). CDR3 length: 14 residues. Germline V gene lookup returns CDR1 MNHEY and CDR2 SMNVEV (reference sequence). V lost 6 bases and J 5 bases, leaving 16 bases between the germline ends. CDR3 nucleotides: TGTGCCAGCAGGGAGGGGACAGCCAGGGAGACCCAGTACTTC. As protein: CASREGTARETQYF.

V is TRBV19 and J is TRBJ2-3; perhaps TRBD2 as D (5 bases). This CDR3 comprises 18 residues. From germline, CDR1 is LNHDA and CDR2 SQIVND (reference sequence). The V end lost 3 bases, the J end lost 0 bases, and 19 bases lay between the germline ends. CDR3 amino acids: CASSIVRGTDLSTDTQYF. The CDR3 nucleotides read TGTGCCAGTAGTATTGTCCGGGGTACCGACCTAAGCACAGATACGCAGTATTTT. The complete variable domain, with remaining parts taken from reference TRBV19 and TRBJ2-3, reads DGGITQSPKYLFRKEGQNVTLSCEQNLNHDAMYWYRQDPGQGLRLIYYSQIVNDFQKGDIAEGYSVSREKKESFPLTVTSAQKNPTAFYLCASSIVRGTDLSTDTQYFGPGTRLTVL.

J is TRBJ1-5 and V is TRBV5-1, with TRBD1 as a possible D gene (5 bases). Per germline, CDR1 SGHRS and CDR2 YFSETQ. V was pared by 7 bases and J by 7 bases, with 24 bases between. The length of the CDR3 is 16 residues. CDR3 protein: CASSTGDSLTGQPQHF. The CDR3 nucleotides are TGCGCCAGCTCTACCGGGGACTCCCTAACGGGGCAGCCCCAGCATTTT.

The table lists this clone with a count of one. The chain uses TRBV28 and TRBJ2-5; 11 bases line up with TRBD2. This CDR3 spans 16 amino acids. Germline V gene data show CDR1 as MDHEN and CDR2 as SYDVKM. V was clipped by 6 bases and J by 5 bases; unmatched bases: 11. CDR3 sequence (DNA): TGTGCCAGCAGGCCAACTAGCGGGAGATTTTGGGAGACCCAGTACTTC. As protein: CASRPTSGRFWETQYF.

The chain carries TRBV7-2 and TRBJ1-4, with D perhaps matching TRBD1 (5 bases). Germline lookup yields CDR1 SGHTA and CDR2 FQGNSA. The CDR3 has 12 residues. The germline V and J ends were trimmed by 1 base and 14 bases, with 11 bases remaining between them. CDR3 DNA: TGTGCCAGCAGCTTAGAGGCAGGGCGGCTGTTTTTT. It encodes CASSLEAGRLFF.

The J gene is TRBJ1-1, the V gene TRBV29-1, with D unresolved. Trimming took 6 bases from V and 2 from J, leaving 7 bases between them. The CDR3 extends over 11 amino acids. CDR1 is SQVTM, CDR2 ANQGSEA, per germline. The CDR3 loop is CSVGENTEAFF. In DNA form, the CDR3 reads TGCAGCGTCGGGGAAAACACTGAAGCTTTCTTT.

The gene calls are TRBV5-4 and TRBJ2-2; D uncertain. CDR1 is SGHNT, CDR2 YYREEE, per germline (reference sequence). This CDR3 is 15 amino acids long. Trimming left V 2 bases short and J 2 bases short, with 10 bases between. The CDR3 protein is CASSFFTDNTGELFF. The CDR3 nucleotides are TGTGCCAGCAGCTTTTTCACAGATAACACCGGGGAGCTGTTTTTT.

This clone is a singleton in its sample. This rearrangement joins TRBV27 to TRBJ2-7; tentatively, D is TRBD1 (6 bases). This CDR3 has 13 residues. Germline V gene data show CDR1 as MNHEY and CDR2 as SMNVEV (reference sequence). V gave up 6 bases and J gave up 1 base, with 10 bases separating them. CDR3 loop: CASSLQGSYEQYF. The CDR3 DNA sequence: TGTGCCAGCAGCTTACAGGGTTCCTACGAGCAGTACTTC.

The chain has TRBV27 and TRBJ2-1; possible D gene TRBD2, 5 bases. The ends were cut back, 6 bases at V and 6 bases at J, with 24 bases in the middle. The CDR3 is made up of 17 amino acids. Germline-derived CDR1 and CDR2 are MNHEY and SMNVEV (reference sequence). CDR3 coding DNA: TGTGCCAGCAGCCCCTATGTAGGAGGTCTCCAATCCAATGAGCAGTTCTTC. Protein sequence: CASSPYVGGLQSNEQFF.

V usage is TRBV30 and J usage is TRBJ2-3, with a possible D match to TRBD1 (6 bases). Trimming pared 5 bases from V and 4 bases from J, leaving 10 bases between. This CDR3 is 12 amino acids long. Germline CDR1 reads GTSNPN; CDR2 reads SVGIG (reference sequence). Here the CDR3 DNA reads TGTGCCTGGTCACAGGGCCCAGATACGCAGTATTTT. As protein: CAWSQGPDTQYF.

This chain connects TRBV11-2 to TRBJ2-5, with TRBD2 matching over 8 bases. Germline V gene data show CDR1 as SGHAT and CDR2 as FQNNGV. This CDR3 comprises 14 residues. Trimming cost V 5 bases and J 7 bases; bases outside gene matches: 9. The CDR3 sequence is CASSPGTRGGTQYF. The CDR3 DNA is TGTGCCAGCAGCCCCGGGACTCGGGGGGGGACCCAGTACTTC.

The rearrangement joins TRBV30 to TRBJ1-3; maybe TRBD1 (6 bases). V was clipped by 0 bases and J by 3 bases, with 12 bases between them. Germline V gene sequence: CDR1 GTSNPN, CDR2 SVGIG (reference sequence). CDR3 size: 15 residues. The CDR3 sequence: CAWSVAGGHGNTIYF. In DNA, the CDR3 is TGTGCCTGGAGTGTGGCCGGGGGGCATGGAAACACCATATATTTT.

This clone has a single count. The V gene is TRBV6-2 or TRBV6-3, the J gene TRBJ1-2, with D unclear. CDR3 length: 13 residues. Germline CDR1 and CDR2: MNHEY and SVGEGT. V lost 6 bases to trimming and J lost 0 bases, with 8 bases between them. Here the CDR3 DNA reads TGTGCCAGCAGCGCTACAGCTAACTATGGCTACACCTTC. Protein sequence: CASSATANYGYTF.

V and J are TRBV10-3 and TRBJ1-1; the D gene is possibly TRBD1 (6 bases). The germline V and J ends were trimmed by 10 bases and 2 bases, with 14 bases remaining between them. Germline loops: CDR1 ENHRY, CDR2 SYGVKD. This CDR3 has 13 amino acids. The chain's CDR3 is CATRKDSNTEAFF. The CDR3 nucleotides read TGTGCCACTCGGAAGGACAGTAACACTGAAGCTTTCTTT.

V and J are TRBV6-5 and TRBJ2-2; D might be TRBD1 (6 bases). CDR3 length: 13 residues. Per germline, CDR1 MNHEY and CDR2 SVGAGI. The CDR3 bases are TGTGCGTCAGGGGAGATCAATCCGGGGGAGCTGTTTTTT. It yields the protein CASGEINPGELFF.